A single T cell receptor beta chain is shown here with its context. The antigen remains undetermined. Specified time point: pretreatment peripheral blood. The CDR3 runs 14 residues. Trimming took 5 bases from V and 8 from J, leaving 13 bases between them. The germline CDR1 and CDR2 sequences are SNHLY and FYNNEI. The data stem from a study of PD-L1 blockade in urothelial cancer. Looking at the study overall: Male patients with bladder-origin urothelial cancer numbered about 85% of the roughly 29. Earlier, patients had received 0 to 3 chemotherapy regimens. Study conclusions and caveats: Below-median TCR clonality that was measured in pretreatment blood predicted better survival. Larger 3-week expansion of tumor-associated blood clones was seen in durable-benefit patients.

The repertoire was sequenced with immunoSEQ multiplex PCR; TCRdb's copy has only in-frame clones and lacks some. This table has 90,000 or so clones, 90% appearing once. The V call is TRBV2, the J call TRBJ1-6; D ambiguous. Sequenced material: PBMCs, taken around atezolizumab (anti-PD-L1) treatment. The TCR comes from a man aged 55 to 70 with urothelial cancer. The CDR3 region has the DNA TGTGCCAGCAGTTCGCGACGGGAAGATTCACCCCTCCACTTT. This encodes CASSSRREDSPLHF.